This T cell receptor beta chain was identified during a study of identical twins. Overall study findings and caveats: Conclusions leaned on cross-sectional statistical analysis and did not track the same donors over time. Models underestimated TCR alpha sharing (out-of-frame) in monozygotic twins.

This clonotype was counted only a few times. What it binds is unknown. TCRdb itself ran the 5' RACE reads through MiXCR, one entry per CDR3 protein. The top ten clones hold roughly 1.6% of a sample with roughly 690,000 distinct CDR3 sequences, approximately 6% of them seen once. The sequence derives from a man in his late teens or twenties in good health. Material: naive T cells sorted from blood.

CDR3 bases: TGTGCCATCAGTGAGTCGCGCGACGACGAGGAGCTGTTTTTT. It encodes CAISESRDDEELFF. This rearrangement joins TRBV10-3 to TRBJ2-2; D is ambiguous. CDR1 and CDR2 (germline): ENHRY, SYGVKD. The CDR3 spans 14 residues. V shed 0 bases and J shed 10 bases, with 12 bases lying between them.